Included here is one TCR beta chain sequence, with context. This CDR3 has 17 amino acids. Germline CDR1 reads LGHNA; CDR2 reads YNFKEQ. V was pared by 4 bases and J by 4 bases, with 20 bases between. The repertoire was sequenced with immunoSEQ multiplex PCR; TCRdb's copy has only in-frame clones and lacks some. The sample holds approximately 11,000 clones, approximately 45% seen once. This specimen belongs to a study of T cell clonotyping in hematopoietic cell transplantation. Samples: about 28 days before transplant, then days 30, 100 and 180 after. This specimen was PBMCs, taken 30 days after allogeneic stem cell transplant. The V and J genes are TRBV4-2 and TRBJ1-5; D perhaps matches TRBD1 (5 bases). The clonotype was recovered from a male patient aged 50 to 59 who had an allogeneic stem cell transplant from an unrelated donor, so the T cells may come from the graft donor. Some clones in this sample may be carry-over from other donors' samples. As DNA, the CDR3 is TGTGCCAGCAGCCCTAGGTGGATAGGGGCCAAAAATCAGCCCCAGCATTTT. Translation: CASSPRWIGAKNQPQHF.